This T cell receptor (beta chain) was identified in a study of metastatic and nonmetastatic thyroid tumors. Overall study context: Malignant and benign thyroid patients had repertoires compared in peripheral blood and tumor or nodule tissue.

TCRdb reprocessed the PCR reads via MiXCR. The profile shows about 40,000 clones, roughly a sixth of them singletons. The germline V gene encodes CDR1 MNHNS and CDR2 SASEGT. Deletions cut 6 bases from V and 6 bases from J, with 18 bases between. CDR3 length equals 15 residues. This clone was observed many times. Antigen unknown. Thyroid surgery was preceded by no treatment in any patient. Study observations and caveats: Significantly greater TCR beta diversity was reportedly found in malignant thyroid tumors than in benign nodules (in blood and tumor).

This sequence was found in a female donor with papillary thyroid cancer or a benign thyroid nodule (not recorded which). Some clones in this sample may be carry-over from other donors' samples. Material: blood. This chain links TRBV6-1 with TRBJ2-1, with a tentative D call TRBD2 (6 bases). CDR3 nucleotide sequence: TGTGCCAGCAGCCCCGAGGGTAGCGGTCGCAATGAGCAGTTCTTC. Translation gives CASSPEGSGRNEQFF.